These 14 T cell receptor beta chains were sequenced from one sample in a study of CD8+ T cells in alopecia areata. Isolated RNA was reverse transcribed into cDNA used as the sequencing template. The protocol was immunoSEQ multiplex PCR, while the TCRdb copy is restricted to in-frame clones and leaves out a portion. Among around 150,000 clones listed, around three fifths were seen once. Treatment noted: oral pan-JAK inhibitor, 5-10 mg twice daily. This sample comprised CD4+ T cells sorted from blood, obtained at week 24, from a patient treated with tofacitinib. The receptors were gathered from a human donor with alopecia areata.

This clone was recorded a few times. The chain combines TRBV27 with TRBJ2-7; 7 bases map to TRBD1. From germline, CDR1 is MNHEY and CDR2 SMNVEV (reference sequence). This CDR3 comprises 15 residues. J was trimmed by 3 bases and V by 1 base; bases with no gene match: 6. Here the CDR3 DNA reads TGTGCCAGCAGTTTATATTGGACAGGCATCTACGAGCAGTACTTC. Protein sequence: CASSLYWTGIYEQYF.

J is TRBJ2-1 and V is TRBV4-1, with 9 bases lining up with TRBD1. This CDR3 contains 15 residues. V shed 4 bases and J 8 bases; nucleotides not matched to a gene: 9. Germline V CDR1 and CDR2: MGHRA, YSYEKL. CDR3 region: CASSPGRDRAHEQFF. The CDR3 coding sequence is TGCGCCAGCAGCCCTGGCCGGGACAGGGCTCATGAGCAGTTCTTC.

The chain couples TRBV6-5 to TRBJ2-2; D call uncertain. V gave up 4 bases and J gave up 0 bases, with 12 bases separating them. Germline lookup yields CDR1 MNHEY and CDR2 SVGAGI. This CDR3 is built from 16 residues. The DNA for the CDR3 is TGTGCCAGCAGTTGGCTTACCCGTCCGAACACCGGGGAGCTGTTTTTT. This encodes CASSWLTRPNTGELFF.

The chain is built from TRBV5-1 and TRBJ1-1, with a possible D match to TRBD1 (6 bases). Germline values: CDR1 SGHRS, CDR2 YFSETQ. The ends were cut back, 3 bases at V and 0 bases at J, with 9 bases in the middle. The CDR3 has 14 amino acids. The CDR3 sequence: CASSSRTVNTEAFF. The CDR3 region has the DNA TGCGCCAGCAGCTCAAGGACAGTGAACACTGAAGCTTTCTTT. Full variable domain (remainder filled in from reference TRBV5-1 and TRBJ1-1): KAGVTQTPRYLIKTRGQQVTLSCSPISGHRSVSWYQQTPGQGLQFLFEYFSETQRNKGNFPGRFSGRQFSNSRSEMNVSTLELGDSALYLCASSSRTVNTEAFFGQGTRLTVV.

The rearrangement joins TRBV30 to TRBJ1-5; D remains ambiguous. The germline V gene encodes CDR1 GTSNPN and CDR2 SVGIG (reference sequence). The germline V and J ends were trimmed by 4 bases and 3 bases, with 13 bases remaining between them. This CDR3 is 14 amino acids long. CDR3 region: CAWTEGFINQPQHF. The CDR3 DNA sequence: TGTGCCTGGACGGAGGGCTTTATCAATCAGCCCCAGCATTTT.

The genes are TRBV20-1 and TRBJ2-5; D is undetermined. The CDR3 contains 11 residues. The germline V gene has CDR1 DFQATT and CDR2 SNEGSKA (reference sequence). With 6 bases removed from V and 5 bases from J, the gap between germline ends came to 10 bases. DNA of the CDR3: TGCAGTGCCGGAACGAGGGAGACCCAGTACTTC. Amino acid sequence: CSAGTRETQYF.

The V gene is TRBV29-1, the J gene TRBJ2-2; D possibly corresponds to TRBD1 (6 bases). CDR1 is SQVTM and CDR2 is ANQGSEA in the germline V gene. V lost 4 bases and J lost 0, with 9 bases in between. The CDR3 extends over 14 amino acids. This chain's CDR3 is CSVGQAANTGELFF. CDR3 sequence (DNA): TGCAGCGTTGGACAGGCCGCGAACACCGGGGAGCTGTTTTTT.

This clone is labeled medium-sized (0.01 to 0.1%). CDR3 coding DNA: TGTGCCAGCAGCTCAGCGGTTTTACGGTTCTTC. Translation gives CASSSAVLRFF. The chain uses TRBV7-2 and TRBJ2-1, with D maybe TRBD2 (5 bases). The CDR3 is 11 amino acids. V was shortened by 4 bases and J by 15 bases, with 13 bases between the two germline ends. The germline gives CDR1 SGHTA, CDR2 FQGNSA. Full variable domain (remainder filled in from reference TRBV7-2 and TRBJ2-1): GAGVSQSPSNKVTEKGKDVELRCDPISGHTALYWYRQSLGQGLEFLIYFQGNSAPDKSGLPSDRFSAERTGGSVSTLTIQRTQQEDSAVYLCASSSAVLRFFGPGTRLTVL.

This chain links TRBV7-9 with TRBJ2-3, with no clear D. In germline, CDR1 is SEHNR, CDR2 FQNEAQ (reference sequence). The CDR3 is 13 amino acids. V was cut by 4 bases and J by 2 bases, with 7 bases left in between. The CDR3 loop reads CASSSGPTDTQYF. The CDR3 nucleotides are TGTGCCAGCAGCTCAGGACCCACAGATACGCAGTATTTT.

This clone was seen a few times. This chain links TRBV7-2 with TRBJ2-5; 9 bases are a match to TRBD2. The germline V gene has CDR1 SGHTA and CDR2 FQGNSA. Trimming cost V 1 base and J 5 bases; bases outside gene matches: 8. The CDR3 has 16 residues. This chain's CDR3 is CASSLGPLAGGETQYF. The DNA of the CDR3 is TGTGCCAGCAGCTTAGGCCCACTAGCGGGTGGGGAGACCCAGTACTTC. The full variable domain, completed using reference TRBV7-2 and TRBJ2-5, is GAGVSQSPSNKVTEKGKDVELRCDPISGHTALYWYRQSLGQGLEFLIYFQGNSAPDKSGLPSDRFSAERTGGSVSTLTIQRTQQEDSAVYLCASSLGPLAGGETQYFGPGTRLLVL.

The rearrangement uses TRBV5-1 and TRBJ2-5; 7 bases match TRBD1. This CDR3 has 14 residues. In germline, CDR1 is SGHRS, CDR2 YFSETQ. J lost 6 bases, V lost 4 bases, and 9 bases had no gene match. The CDR3 here is CASSLSGTVQTQYF. The CDR3 region has the DNA TGCGCCAGCAGCCTCTCAGGGACAGTCCAGACCCAGTACTTC.

The J gene is TRBJ1-2, the V gene TRBV6-5; TRBD1 aligns across 8 bases. The junction had 6 bases not matched to a gene; V was cut back by 6 bases and J by 6 bases. Germline loops: CDR1 MNHEY, CDR2 SVGAGI. The CDR3 spans 13 residues. This CDR3 reads CASSRQGNNGYTF. CDR3 in DNA: TGTGCCAGCAGCCGACAGGGGAATAATGGCTACACCTTC.

This clone came up a few times. CDR3 sequence: CASSLSVENSPLHF. The CDR3 DNA is TGTGCCAGCAGTTTATCGGTGGAGAATTCACCCCTCCACTTT. The chain combines TRBV27 with TRBJ1-6; no definite D call. The germline V and J ends were trimmed by 0 bases and 7 bases, with 7 bases remaining between them. In germline, CDR1 is MNHEY, CDR2 SMNVEV (reference sequence). The CDR3 sequence is 14 residues long.

Of note for this clone: This specimen includes other DNA sequences encoding the same CDR3. The rearrangement joins TRBV29-1 to TRBJ1-5; D unclear. Germline V gives CDR1 SQVTM, CDR2 ANQGSEA. The CDR3 has 13 amino acids. Trimming removed 4 bases at V and 0 bases at J, with 7 bases between. The CDR3 sequence is CSVAENSNQPQHF. Here the CDR3 DNA reads TGCAGCGTTGCAGAAAATAGCAATCAGCCCCAGCATTTT.